The sequence of this TCR beta chain was determined in a study of T cells in Graves' hyperthyroidism and ophthalmopathy. General observations from the study: Within blood appeared most thyroid clonotypes that had expanded above 0.001.

TCR beta CDR3 regions were amplified from RNA transcripts. The HTBI set primed first-round TCR CDR3 RT-PCR. TCRdb used MiXCR to reprocess the multiplex PCR reads, holding one entry per CDR3 protein. The sample records fewer than 900,000 distinct CDR3 sequences, 16% being singletons. On this clonotype itself: No antigen is known for it.

CDR1 and CDR2 from the germline V gene are LNHDA and SQIVND (reference sequence). The CDR3 runs to 14 residues. Trimming at V came to 6 bases and at J to 5 bases, leaving 5 bases not matched to a gene. The chain combines TRBV19 with TRBJ1-4, with TRBD1 identical over 8 bases. This TCR derives from a man between 18 and 29 years old with Graves' hyperthyroidism. Sequencing was done on a sample of blood. CDR3 bases: TGTGCCAGTAGGATGACAGGGGCAAATGAAAAACTGTTTTTT. It specifies CASRMTGANEKLFF.